Presented here are 22 T cell receptor beta chains from one specimen sequenced in a study of T cell responses to AZD1222 COVID-19 vaccine. Sequencing was performed with immunoSEQ multiplex PCR; in TCRdb, only in-frame clones are kept and a portion is missing. The table has roughly 140,000 clones, 75% to 90% seen once. Sequenced material: peripheral blood, taken 28 days after the second AZD1222 dose. The receptors stem from an adult who received the AZD1222 COVID-19 vaccine.

The rearrangement joins TRBV28 to TRBJ2-1, with D perhaps being TRBD1 or TRBD2 (5 bases each). Germline lookup yields CDR1 MDHEN and CDR2 SYDVKM. This CDR3 contains 14 residues. Trimming pared 5 bases from V and 8 bases from J, leaving 16 bases between. In DNA, the CDR3 is TGTGCCAGCAGTGCCCCCGGGACCCTCTATGAGCAGTTCTTC. Protein sequence: CASSAPGTLYEQFF.

The rearrangement links TRBV30 to TRBJ2-1, with D possibly TRBD1 on 6 matching bases. Germline V gene sequence: CDR1 GTSNPN, CDR2 SVGIG (reference sequence). This CDR3 is built from 13 residues. Trimming took 5 bases from V and 6 from J, leaving 14 bases between them. CDR3 loop: CAWSTGHLNEQFF. The CDR3 DNA follows: TGTGCCTGGTCAACGGGACACCTCAATGAGCAGTTCTTC.

This clone was detected once. This rearrangement joins TRBV5-1 to TRBJ1-2; D is unresolved. The CDR3 runs to 13 residues. Trimming removed 7 bases at V and 6 bases at J, with 16 bases between. Germline V lookup: CDR1 SGHRS, CDR2 YFSETQ. The CDR3 reads CASSVEGVNGYTF. DNA of the CDR3: TGCGCCAGCTCCGTGGAGGGAGTAAATGGCTACACCTTC. Based on the CDR3 plus reference TRBV5-1 and TRBJ1-2, the full variable domain is KAGVTQTPRYLIKTRGQQVTLSCSPISGHRSVSWYQQTPGQGLQFLFEYFSETQRNKGNFPGRFSGRQFSNSRSEMNVSTLELGDSALYLCASSVEGVNGYTFGSGTRLTVV.

This chain connects TRBV18 to TRBJ2-1, with 7 bases identical to TRBD1. V was clipped by 9 bases and J by 4 bases; unmatched bases: 12. The CDR3 spans 15 residues. CDR1 KGHSH and CDR2 LQKENI come from the germline V gene. This CDR3 reads CASLRGQFEYNEQFF. In DNA form, the CDR3 reads TGTGCCAGTCTCCGGGGACAGTTCGAATACAATGAGCAGTTCTTC.

The chain links TRBV5-4 to TRBJ2-3, with TRBD1 matching over 7 bases. This CDR3 region has 14 residues. Losses at the gene ends were 4 bases for V and 2 bases for J; bases not matched to a gene: 4. The V gene's germline CDR1 is SGHNT and CDR2 YYREEE (reference sequence). CDR3 amino acids: CASSLDRFTDTQYF. The DNA for the CDR3 is TGTGCCAGCAGCCTGGACAGGTTCACAGATACGCAGTATTTT. Based on the CDR3 plus reference TRBV5-4 and TRBJ2-3, the full variable domain is ETGVTQSPTHLIKTRGQQVTLRCSSQSGHNTVSWYQQALGQGPQFIFQYYREEENGRGNFPPRFSGLQFPNYSSELNVNALELDDSALYLCASSLDRFTDTQYFGPGTRLTVL.

This chain's CDR3 is CASSSHGARQPQHF. CDR3 nucleotide sequence: TGTGCCAGCAGTTCCCATGGGGCCCGGCAGCCCCAGCATTTT. The V call is TRBV28, the J call TRBJ1-5; D may be TRBD1 (5 bases). Germline CDR1 is MDHEN and CDR2 is SYDVKM. There are 14 residues in the CDR3. The V end lost 4 bases, the J end lost 7 bases, and 14 bases lay between the germline ends.

V is TRBV5-5 and J is TRBJ1-2; 10 positions match TRBD1. The CDR3 runs to 14 residues. CDR1 is SGHKS, CDR2 YYEKEE, per germline (reference sequence). The trim removed 6 bases at V and 6 bases at J, leaving 8 bases unmatched. CDR3 protein: CASNKIGTGDGYTF. In nucleotides, the CDR3 is TGTGCCAGCAACAAAATAGGGACAGGGGATGGCTACACCTTC.

The chain has TRBV4-1 and TRBJ2-7, with D possibly being TRBD2 (5 bases). Per the germline V gene, CDR1 is MGHRA and CDR2 is YSYEKL. CDR3 length: 12 residues. V was trimmed by 3 bases and J by 7 bases, leaving 10 bases between them. CDR3 in DNA: TGCGCCAGCAGCCAGGGCGAGGGTGAGCAGTACTTC. Its protein is CASSQGEGEQYF.

V is TRBV19 and J is TRBJ2-5, with D maybe TRBD2 (5 bases). CDR1 is LNHDA and CDR2 is SQIVND in the germline V gene (reference sequence). This CDR3 has 12 amino acids. The V end lost 7 bases, the J end lost 3 bases, and 9 bases lay between the germline ends. The DNA of the CDR3 is TGTGCCAGTACCGGGAACGAAGAGACCCAGTACTTC. It is translated as CASTGNEETQYF. The complete variable domain, with remaining parts taken from reference TRBV19 and TRBJ2-5, reads DGGITQSPKYLFRKEGQNVTLSCEQNLNHDAMYWYRQDPGQGLRLIYYSQIVNDFQKGDIAEGYSVSREKKESFPLTVTSAQKNPTAFYLCASTGNEETQYFGPGTRLLVL.

This sequence joins TRBV13 and TRBJ2-7, with TRBD1 matching over 9 bases. This CDR3 has 15 amino acids. The V gene end was trimmed by 3 bases and the J gene end by 6 bases; junction bases not matched to a gene: 9. Per the germline V gene, CDR1 is PRHDT and CDR2 is FYEKMQ (reference sequence). The CDR3 bases are TGTGCCAGCAGCTTCGGGACAGGGAACTTTCGCGAGCAGTACTTC. Amino acids: CASSFGTGNFREQYF.

The V gene is TRBV7-2, the J gene TRBJ2-5; D remains ambiguous. CDR1 SGHTA and CDR2 FQGNSA come from the germline V gene. There are 13 residues in the CDR3. V lost 6 bases to trimming and J lost 5 bases, with 13 bases between them. CDR3 DNA sequence: TGTGCCAGCAGTCCGGTTCTCCCCGAGACCCAGTACTTC. Translation gives CASSPVLPETQYF.

This chain links TRBV4-1 with TRBJ1-2; D not resolved. CDR3 size: 14 residues. The V gene lost 2 bases and the J gene lost 5 bases, with 12 bases spanning the gap. Germline-derived CDR1 and CDR2 are MGHRA and YSYEKL. The CDR3 here is CASSQSVGWYGYTF. The CDR3 DNA follows: TGCGCCAGCAGCCAATCCGTAGGTTGGTATGGCTACACCTTC.

V gene TRBV14 combines with J gene TRBJ2-3; D is ambiguous. Trimming pared 0 bases from V and 3 bases from J, leaving 10 bases between. CDR1 and CDR2 from the germline V gene are SGHDN and FVKESK. The CDR3 consists of 15 residues. The CDR3 loop is CASSQDRTRTDTQYF. The CDR3 DNA sequence: TGTGCCAGCAGCCAAGATCGGACCCGAACAGATACGCAGTATTTT.

This clone was recorded once. V is TRBV2 and J is TRBJ1-5, with D perhaps TRBD1 (6 bases). The CDR3 loop spans 14 amino acids. The germline CDR1 and CDR2 sequences are SNHLY and FYNNEI. Trimming removed 6 bases from V and 7 bases from J, with 16 bases in between. The CDR3 loop reads CASRLQGGSQPQHF. The DNA of the CDR3 is TGTGCCAGCAGGTTACAGGGAGGAAGCCAGCCCCAGCATTTT. Using reference TRBV2 and TRBJ1-5 for the parts outside the CDR3, the full variable domain is EPEVTQTPSHQVTQMGQEVILRCVPISNHLYFYWYRQILGQKVEFLVSFYNNEISEKSEIFDDQFSVERPDGSNFTLKIRSTKLEDSAMYFCASRLQGGSQPQHFGDGTRLSIL.

V usage is TRBV7-9 and J usage is TRBJ2-2; 7 positions agree with TRBD1. CDR1 and CDR2 (germline): SEHNR, FQNEAQ (reference sequence). This CDR3 is built from 17 residues. The V segment lost 5 bases and the J segment 5 bases; nucleotides outside the gene matches: 14. The chain's CDR3 is CASSPRGTGAQTGELFF. The CDR3 DNA sequence: TGTGCCAGCAGCCCGAGGGGTACAGGGGCCCAAACCGGGGAGCTGTTTTTT.

For this clone: The same CDR3 also results from other DNA sequences found in this sample. V gene TRBV19 combines with J gene TRBJ1-1; no clear D gene. There are 15 residues in the CDR3. Deletions cut 6 bases from V and 0 bases from J, with 14 bases between. Germline assignment: CDR1 LNHDA and CDR2 SQIVND (reference sequence). The CDR3 spells CASSSLRFMNTEAFF. CDR3 in DNA: TGTGCCAGTAGCAGTTTGCGGTTCATGAACACTGAAGCTTTCTTT.

This sequence joins TRBV11-2 and TRBJ1-2; 11 bases align to TRBD1. Trimming at V came to 5 bases and at J to 3 bases, leaving 5 bases not matched to a gene. CDR3 length equals 15 residues. The germline gives CDR1 SGHAT, CDR2 FQNNGV. Here the CDR3 reads CASSPRDRGDYGYTF. CDR3 bases: TGTGCCAGCAGCCCCCGGGACAGGGGGGACTATGGCTACACCTTC.

This chain connects TRBV5-4 to TRBJ1-2; 10 bases agree with TRBD1. The V segment lost 6 bases and the J segment 5 bases; nucleotides outside the gene matches: 10. This CDR3 spans 15 amino acids. The germline CDR1 and CDR2 sequences are SGHNT and YYREEE (reference sequence). The CDR3 sequence is CASTSRDRGWYGYTF. In DNA form, the CDR3 reads TGTGCCAGCACCTCCCGGGACAGGGGTTGGTATGGCTACACCTTC.

The chain links TRBV7-6 to TRBJ1-4; no firm D call. The germline V gene encodes CDR1 SGHVS and CDR2 FNYEAQ. The CDR3 totals 15 residues. Trimming left V 5 bases short and J 0 bases short, with 10 bases between. The CDR3, as DNA: TGTGCCAGCAGCGCCGCGCCGGCAACTAATGAAAAACTGTTTTTT. It codes for CASSAAPATNEKLFF.

The chain employs TRBV5-6 and TRBJ2-5, with TRBD1 identical over 8 bases. CDR3 length equals 16 residues. Losses at the gene ends were 4 bases for V and 2 bases for J; bases not matched to a gene: 10. Germline CDR1 SGHDT, CDR2 YYEEEE. The CDR3 DNA sequence: TGTGCCAGCAGCCCTACACACAGGGGGATACAAGAGACCCAGTACTTC. Translated: CASSPTHRGIQETQYF.

This rearrangement joins TRBV12-3 or TRBV12-4 to TRBJ2-3; no definite D call. Trimming cost V 5 bases and J 7 bases, with 13 bases left between them. This CDR3 is built from 13 residues. CDR3: CASSTTVSYTQYF. The CDR3 region has the DNA TGTGCCAGCAGTACCACCGTCTCATATACGCAGTATTTT.

The gene calls are TRBV7-9 and TRBJ1-4, with 8 bases lining up with TRBD1. The germline V gene encodes CDR1 SEHNR and CDR2 FQNEAQ (reference sequence). The CDR3 covers 15 residues. The J segment lost 5 bases and the V segment lost 5 bases, leaving 7 bases of the junction unmatched. The CDR3 loop reads CASSTGQGTNEKLFF. The DNA of the CDR3 is TGTGCCAGCAGCACAGGACAGGGAACGAATGAAAAACTGTTTTTT.